The rows below give T cell receptor beta chains drawn from one sample of a study of CD8+ T cells in alopecia areata. Assay: immunoSEQ multiplex PCR; the TCRdb copy retains only in-frame clones and omits some. The repertoire has about 290,000 clones, over 45% of them found once; the top ten carry more than 1.5%. The sample consisted of CD4+ T cells sorted from blood, taken at week 24, from a patient treated with tofacitinib. The receptors originated from a human donor with alopecia areata. CDR3s include the opening cysteine and the closing phenylalanine or tryptophan. The D gene is left open where the match is weak. Clone size, where shown, is once, few, many, or a class for clones that have expanded.

V: TRBV29-1
D: .
size: .
J: TRBJ1-1
DNA: TGCAGCGTTCTTAACCGAGGGAACACTGAAGCTTTCTTT
CDR3: CSVLNRGNTEAFF

V: TRBV15
D: .
size: .
J: TRBJ2-1
DNA: TGTGCCACCAGGTTTGTTCGGATACCGAACAATGAGCAGTTCTTC
CDR3: CATRFVRIPNNEQFF

V: TRBV28
D: .
size: .
J: TRBJ1-2
DNA: TGTGCCAGCAGCCGCGGTCCCCCGGGTGGCTACACCTTC
CDR3: CASSRGPPGGYTF

V: TRBV27
D: .
size: .
J: TRBJ2-4
DNA: TGTGCCAGCAGTTTAGGAGTTTCGGGCATTCAGTACTTC
CDR3: CASSLGVSGIQYF

V: TRBV5-1
D: .
size: .
J: TRBJ2-6
DNA: TGCGCCAGCAGCTTGTTCTCTGGGGCCAACGTCCTGACTTTC
CDR3: CASSLFSGANVLTF

V: TRBV10-3
D: .
size: few
J: TRBJ1-2
DNA: TGTGCCATCAGTGAGTCGACTGACGACGGCTACACCTTC
CDR3: CAISESTDDGYTF

V: TRBV5-4
D: TRBD2
size: .
J: TRBJ2-7
DNA: TGTGCCAGCAGCTTGATGGCTAGCGGGGGGGCCAGCTCCTACGAGCAGTACTTC
CDR3: CASSLMASGGASSYEQYF

V: TRBV7-2
D: TRBD2
size: .
J: TRBJ2-3
DNA: TGTGCCAGCAGCTTACGGGAGGAAACCCCCCCGCAGTATTTT
CDR3: CASSLREETPPQYF

V: TRBV30
D: .
size: .
J: TRBJ1-5
DNA: TGTGCCTGGAGTCGAGGAAATCAGCCCCAGCATTTT
CDR3: CAWSRGNQPQHF

V: TRBV2
D: .
size: few
J: TRBJ1-2
DNA: TGTGCCAGCAGTGAGACAGTACCTAACTATGGCTACACCTTC
CDR3: CASSETVPNYGYTF

V: TRBV11-2
D: TRBD1
size: .
J: TRBJ1-5
DNA: TGTGCCAGCAGCTCGACAGGGAGGGATCAGCCCCAGCATTTT
CDR3: CASSSTGRDQPQHF

V: TRBV4-1
D: .
size: .
J: TRBJ1-2
DNA: TGCGCCAGCAGACAACAGGGAGGAGACTATGGCTACACCTTC
CDR3: CASRQQGGDYGYTF

V: TRBV29-1
D: .
size: few
J: TRBJ2-7
DNA: TGCAGCGCTCTTCCTTCTGGGTTGTACTCCGAGCAGTACTTC
CDR3: CSALPSGLYSEQYF

V: TRBV28
D: .
size: .
J: TRBJ2-5
DNA: TGTGCGGGCGCATCGGCAGGAGAGACCCAGTACTTC
CDR3: CAGASAGETQYF

V: TRBV2
D: .
size: few
J: TRBJ1-4
DNA: TGTGCCAGCAGCGGGGACCCTACGGAAAAACTGTTTTTT
CDR3: CASSGDPTEKLFF

V: TRBV18
D: .
size: .
J: TRBJ2-5
DNA: TGTGCCAGCTCAGAAGGTCTAACGGAGGCCCAGTACTTC
CDR3: CASSEGLTEAQYF

V: TRBV5-6
D: TRBD1
size: .
J: TRBJ2-7
DNA: TGTGCCAGCAGCTTATTCGGACAGGGTATCATGGACGAGCAGTACTTC
CDR3: CASSLFGQGIMDEQYF

V: TRBV7-2
D: .
size: .
J: TRBJ2-7
DNA: TGTGCCAGCAGCTTCTCAGGGAACATGGACGAGCAGTACTTC
CDR3: CASSFSGNMDEQYF

V: TRBV11-2
D: .
size: few
J: TRBJ1-4
DNA: TGTGCCAGCAGCCGTTCACGATTTAATGAAAAACTGTTTTTT
CDR3: CASSRSRFNEKLFF

V: TRBV29-1
D: .
size: few
J: TRBJ2-5
DNA: TGCAGCGTTGGTGCCCGGCTGACGGAGACCCAGTACTTC
CDR3: CSVGARLTETQYF

V: TRBV7-9
D: TRBD1
size: .
J: TRBJ1-6
DNA: TGTGCCAGCAGCACCAGGGGGGGCCTGGCGAATTCACCCCTCCACTTT
CDR3: CASSTRGGLANSPLHF

V: TRBV7-6
D: .
size: .
J: TRBJ1-6
DNA: TGTGCCAGCAGCTTAGAGGGGGGCACCCTCCACTTT
CDR3: CASSLEGGTLHF

V: TRBV4-2
D: TRBD2
size: few
J: TRBJ2-3
DNA: TGTGCCAGCAGCCAAGACTTAGCGGGGGCCGCCACAGATACGCAGTATTTT
CDR3: CASSQDLAGAATDTQYF

V: TRBV4-3
D: .
size: .
J: TRBJ1-1
DNA: TGCGCCAGCAGCCAAGTCCGGGGTGAAGCTTTCTTT
CDR3: CASSQVRGEAFF

V: TRBV6-6
D: .
size: .
J: TRBJ2-4
DNA: TGTGCCAGCAAGGGACTAGCCAAAAACATTCAGTACTTC
CDR3: CASKGLAKNIQYF

V: TRBV7-9
D: .
size: once
J: TRBJ2-3
DNA: TGTGCCAGCAGCTTACGGGGACCCACAGATACGCAGTATTTT
CDR3: CASSLRGPTDTQYF

V: TRBV4-1
D: .
size: .
J: TRBJ2-7
DNA: TGCGCCAGCAGCCAAGCCGAGGGGGGCAGCTCCTACGAGCAGTACTTC
CDR3: CASSQAEGGSSYEQYF

V: TRBV18
D: TRBD1
size: .
J: TRBJ1-2
DNA: TGTGCCAGCTCAGCGCGGGACAGGGGACCTCTAGCCTTC
CDR3: CASSARDRGPLAF

V: TRBV4-2
D: TRBD2
size: .
J: TRBJ2-5
DNA: TGTGCCAGCAGCCGTGGACTAGCGGGGGGCAACTTCCAAGAGACCCAGTACTTC
CDR3: CASSRGLAGGNFQETQYF

V: TRBV30
D: .
size: once
J: TRBJ2-2
DNA: TGTGCCTGGAGTGGCGAGGGGGAGCTGTTTTTT
CDR3: CAWSGEGELFF

V: TRBV1
D: .
size: .
J: TRBJ2-7
DNA: TGCACCAGCAGCCACCGAAGAGCTAGCGGGGGGAGGCCCGAGCAGTACTTC
CDR3: CTSSHRRASGGRPEQYF

V: TRBV6-5
D: .
size: .
J: TRBJ1-2
DNA: TGTGCCAGCAGTTACGAGGGGGATGGCTACACCTTC
CDR3: CASSYEGDGYTF

V: TRBV5-4
D: .
size: .
J: TRBJ2-5
DNA: TGTGCCAGCAACAATGGCGGGGGCGTGGGGGAGACCCAGTACTTC
CDR3: CASNNGGGVGETQYF

V: TRBV19
D: .
size: few
J: TRBJ2-1
DNA: TGTGCCAGTAGTATCAGTGTGTTCGAGGGCCACGGGCAGTTCTTC
CDR3: CASSISVFEGHGQFF

V: TRBV28
D: TRBD1
size: few
J: TRBJ2-7
DNA: TGTGCCAGCAGTTTAACCGGGACAGGGACCTACGAGCAGTACTTC
CDR3: CASSLTGTGTYEQYF

V: TRBV7-2
D: TRBD1
size: once
J: TRBJ2-5
DNA: TGTGCCAGCAGCTCCACTCGGACAGGGGAAAAGACCCAGTACTTC
CDR3: CASSSTRTGEKTQYF

V: TRBV5-1
D: .
size: .
J: TRBJ1-2
DNA: TGCGCCAGCAGCCCTCTAGGACAAAACTATGGCTACACCTTC
CDR3: CASSPLGQNYGYTF

V: TRBV2
D: .
size: once
J: TRBJ1-5
DNA: TGTGCCAGCAGCCCGACGAGCCCCCAAGGACAGCCCCAGCATTTT
CDR3: CASSPTSPQGQPQHF

V: TRBV5-6
D: .
size: once
J: TRBJ2-7
DNA: TGTGCCAGCAGCTTCCAGGGAAGCCCTTCCTACGAGCAGTACTTC
CDR3: CASSFQGSPSYEQYF

V: TRBV7-7
D: .
size: few
J: TRBJ2-5
DNA: TGTGCTAGCAGCCCCCGACATGCCACCGGGGAGACCCAGTACTTC
CDR3: CASSPRHATGETQYF

V: TRBV10-3
D: .
size: .
J: TRBJ1-6
DNA: TGTGCCATCAGTGAAGGGCCTGGTTCCCTCCACTTT
CDR3: CAISEGPGSLHF

V: TRBV4-2
D: .
size: .
J: TRBJ2-3
DNA: TGTGCCAGCAGCCAAGACGACGGAATGTCGGGCACAGATACGCAGTATTTT
CDR3: CASSQDDGMSGTDTQYF

V: TRBV5-6
D: TRBD1
size: .
J: TRBJ1-6
DNA: TGTGCCAGCAGCTTGCAGGGGGAAAATTCACCCCTCCACTTT
CDR3: CASSLQGENSPLHF

V: TRBV4-3
D: .
size: few
J: TRBJ1-1
DNA: TGCGCCAGCAGCCGGGGCCCTAACACTGAAGCTTTCTTT
CDR3: CASSRGPNTEAFF

V: TRBV10-3
D: TRBD1
size: .
J: TRBJ2-7
DNA: TGTGCCATCCGGGACAGGGCCTACGAGCAGTACTTC
CDR3: CAIRDRAYEQYF

V: TRBV7-2
D: .
size: .
J: TRBJ1-6
DNA: TGTGCCAGCAGCGGAACAGGTTTCTCTAATTCACCCCTCCACTTT
CDR3: CASSGTGFSNSPLHF

V: TRBV7-6
D: .
size: few
J: TRBJ2-3
DNA: TGTGCCAGCAGCGCCGCGGGCACAGATACGCAGTATTTT
CDR3: CASSAAGTDTQYF

V: TRBV5-1
D: TRBD1
size: .
J: TRBJ2-3
DNA: TGCGCCAGCAGCTTGGGCACAGGGGGCACAGATACGCAGTATTTT
CDR3: CASSLGTGGTDTQYF

V: TRBV4-1
D: .
size: once
J: TRBJ2-4
DNA: TGCGCCAGCAGCCAAGACCACATTCGGGGACAGTACTTC
CDR3: CASSQDHIRGQYF

V: TRBV30
D: .
size: .
J: TRBJ1-1
DNA: TGTGCCTGGAGGGGAGTGGGGAACCAGAACACTGAAGCTTTCTTT
CDR3: CAWRGVGNQNTEAFF

V: TRBV30
D: TRBD1
size: .
J: TRBJ1-1
DNA: TGTGCCTGGAATTACAGGGGAGGCACTGAAGCTTTCTTT
CDR3: CAWNYRGGTEAFF

V: TRBV7-9
D: .
size: few
J: TRBJ1-4
DNA: TGTGCCAGCAGCGGCGGGACGGGGAATGAAAAACTGTTTTTT
CDR3: CASSGGTGNEKLFF

V: TRBV11-2
D: .
size: .
J: TRBJ1-1
DNA: TGTGCCAGCAGCTTAATGACAGCTATGAACACTGAAGCTTTCTTT
CDR3: CASSLMTAMNTEAFF

V: TRBV30
D: .
size: .
J: TRBJ1-1
DNA: TGTGCCTGGAGTGAAATAGTTCACACTGAAGCTTTCTTT
CDR3: CAWSEIVHTEAFF

V: TRBV7-9
D: .
size: .
J: TRBJ2-7
DNA: TGTGCCAGCAGCTTAGTTGCAGGGATCAACGAGCAGTACTTC
CDR3: CASSLVAGINEQYF

V: TRBV11-2
D: .
size: .
J: TRBJ1-1
DNA: TGTGCCAGCAGTCCATATCAGAACACTGAAGCTTTCTTT
CDR3: CASSPYQNTEAFF

V: TRBV11-2
D: TRBD1
size: .
J: TRBJ2-7
DNA: TGTGCCAGCAGCTTAGAGGGACAGGGCCTAGGCGAGCAGTACTTC
CDR3: CASSLEGQGLGEQYF